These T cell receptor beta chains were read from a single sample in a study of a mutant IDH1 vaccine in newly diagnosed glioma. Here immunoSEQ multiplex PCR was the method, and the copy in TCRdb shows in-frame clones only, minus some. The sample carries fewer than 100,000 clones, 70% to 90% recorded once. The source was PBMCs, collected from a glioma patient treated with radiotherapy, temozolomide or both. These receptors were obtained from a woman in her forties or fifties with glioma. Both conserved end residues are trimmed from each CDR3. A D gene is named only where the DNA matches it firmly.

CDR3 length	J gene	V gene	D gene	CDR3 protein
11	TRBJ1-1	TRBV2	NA	ASSEGSNTEAF
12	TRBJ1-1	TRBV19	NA	ASSIDRPNTEAF
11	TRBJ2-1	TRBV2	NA	ASRSGAKNEQF
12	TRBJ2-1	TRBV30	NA	AWSVLATYNEQF
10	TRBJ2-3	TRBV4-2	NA	ASSQALFPQY
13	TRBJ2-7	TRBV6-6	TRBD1	ASSYAGTGSFEQY
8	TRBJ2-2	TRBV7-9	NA	ATVAGELF
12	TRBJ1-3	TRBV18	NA	ASSPGAGGNTIY
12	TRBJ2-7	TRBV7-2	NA	ASSLTGDSYEQY
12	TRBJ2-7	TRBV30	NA	AWKPRLMGYEQY
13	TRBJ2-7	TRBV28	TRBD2	ASSLLAGVPYEQY